This T cell receptor beta chain appears in the sequencing data of a study of OX40 agonist ivuxolimab in advanced cancers. Turning to the overall study: Ivuxolimab was an agonistic, fully human IgG2 monoclonal antibody directed against OX40 (CD134), a costimulatory receptor. Intravenous ivuxolimab was administered to patients every 2 weeks at six dose levels: 0.01, 0.1, 0.3, 1.5, 3 and 10 mg/kg. The paper describes the monotherapy dose-escalation part (N of about 52 patients) of the phase I trial of ivuxolimab. Peripheral TCRbeta sequencing aimed to test whether ivuxolimab altered TCR sequence diversity and caused clonal T-cell expansion. Partial responses occurred in three dose-escalation patients: two with cutaneous melanoma and one with hepatocellular carcinoma. Prior anti-PD-1, anti-PD-L1 or anti-CTLA-4 therapy was permitted, and checkpoint inhibitors had been received by about 44% of dose-escalation patients. Of the roughly 51 dose-escalation patients, hepatocellular carcinoma was present in about 20, melanoma in about 15, renal cell carcinoma in 9 and head and neck cancer in 9. In the dose-escalation cohort, more than 75% of patients were male, and the mean age was roughly 60 years, with a range of roughly 23 to 85. General study outcomes and caveats: In partial responders in the 0.1-3.0 mg/kg groups, normalized peripheral clonal expansion was found to be among the lowest, especially among CD8+ T cells. Antigen specificity was not determined for the clonally expanded peripheral T cells. Low levels of normalized T-cell clonal expansion were also seen in some patients who did not respond. On average, CD8+ T cells showed more expanded clones than CD4+ T cells after ivuxolimab. At doses of 0.1 to 3.0 mg/kg, clonal expansion of both CD4+ and CD8+ T cells in blood was seen between baseline and week 6.

The V and J ends are trimmed by 6 bases and 0 bases, leaving 11 bases between them. Based on the germline V gene, the CDR1 and CDR2 sequences are SNHLY and FYNNEI. The CDR3 numbers 14 residues from cysteine through phenylalanine. Left in the record is the CDR3 DNA by itself, 42 bases read in frame from the first base. For sequencing of the TCRbeta CDR3 region, genomic DNA was extracted from the sorted cells. The immunoSEQ Assay was used for sequencing of TCRbeta CDR3 regions. Here the immuneACCESS table is served through TCRdb, limited to in-frame sequences with V and J called. Missing clones are a known gap in these copies; in checked studies unresolved V genes cover under half, and the rest lacks a known reason. Counted in this sample were around 53,000 clones; about 85% of them appeared once. 2.5% to 3% of the sample goes to the ten largest clones. The trial excluded patients who had a history of autoimmune disease or were on systemic immunosuppression. In every dose cohort, peripheral blood was drawn for TCR sequencing at baseline, cycle 4 day 1, and cycle 7 day 1. The samples were drawn from a first-in-human, open-label, multicenter phase I dose-escalation trial of ivuxolimab. Adults with locally advanced or metastatic melanoma, renal cell carcinoma, hepatocellular carcinoma or head and neck squamous cell carcinoma were enrolled in the trial. Before TCR sequencing, CD4+ T cells and CD8+ T cells from peripheral blood were sorted into separate populations.

A word on this clone: This receptor's antigen is unknown. It has no much larger one-base neighbor in the sample; base qualities were not kept.

The chain joins TRBV2 to TRBJ1-1, with the D segment identity uncertain. The TCR sequence derives from an adult with an advanced solid tumor such as melanoma, head and neck, liver or kidney cancer. The sequences come from CD4+ or CD8+ T cells sorted from blood, collected in a trial of the OX40 agonist ivuxolimab. The nucleotides read TGTGCCAGCAGCCCCGCCTCGATGAACACTGAAGCTTTCTTT. Its protein product is CASSPASMNTEAFF.